The 29 T cell receptor beta chains below all came from one sample that was sequenced in a study of spatial heterogeneity in lung cancer. As for time point: sample taken at primary tumor resection. Whole RNA obtained from tumor, nontumor lung or frozen PBMC underwent sequencing without sorting. TCRdb re-called the 5' RACE reads with MiXCR, one entry per CDR3 protein. The sample lists more than 9,500 distinct CDR3 sequences; 15% to 20% were seen once. The source material was PBMCs, sampled at surgery. Every receptor here comes from a male donor with early-stage non-small cell lung cancer.

The CDR3 bases are TGTGCCAGCAGCCTCAGGGACAGCCCCACCGGGGAGCTGTTTTTT. Translation: CASSLRDSPTGELFF. The chain joins TRBV11-3 to TRBJ2-2; 7 bases are shared with TRBD1. After removal of 5 bases from V and 4 bases from J, the junction contained 7 bases not matched to a gene. CDR1 is SGHNT, CDR2 YENEEA, per germline. This CDR3 spans 15 amino acids.

This clonotype was observed many times. V gene TRBV7-3 combines with J gene TRBJ2-6, with TRBD2 matching 9 bases. The ends lost 5 bases at V and 2 bases at J; junction bases unmatched: 4. The CDR3 length is 16 residues. The V gene's germline CDR1 is SGHTA and CDR2 FQGTGA. The CDR3 nucleotides are TGTGCCAGCAGCACGACTAGCGGCGCTGGGGCCAACGTCCTGACTTTC. Translation gives CASSTTSGAGANVLTF.

With regard to this clonotype: Just one base apart from a much larger clone, this may be a read error. The chain carries TRBV18 and TRBJ2-1; D not certain. V was shortened by 0 bases and J by 5 bases, with 8 bases between the two germline ends. Germline V gives CDR1 KGHSH, CDR2 LQKENI. This CDR3 contains 14 residues. DNA for the CDR3: TGTGCCAGCTCACCACCGAGCACCCACAATGAGCAGTTCTTC. Translating it yields CASSPPSTHNEQFF. Full variable domain (rest looked up from reference TRBV18 and TRBJ2-1): NAGVMQNPRHLVRRRGQEARLRCSPMKGHSHVYWYRQLPEEGLKFMVYLQKENIIDESGMPKERFSAEFPKEGPSILRIQQVVRGDSAAYFCASSPPSTHNEQFFGPGTRLTVL.

A word on this clonotype: Just one base apart from a much larger clone, this may be a read error. The chain is built from TRBV28 and TRBJ2-2, with TRBD1 identical over 9 bases. Losses at the gene ends were 0 bases for V and 6 bases for J; bases not matched to a gene: 2. Germline V gene lookup returns CDR1 MDHEN and CDR2 SYDVKM. The CDR3 is 15 amino acids. CDR3 in DNA: TGTGCCAGCAGTTTATGGGGGACAGGGCCCGGGGAGCTGTTTTTT. Its translation is CASSLWGTGPGELFF. Supplemented by reference TRBV28 and TRBJ2-2, the full variable domain reads DVKVTQSSRYLVKRTGEKVFLECVQDMDHENMFWYRQDPGLGLRLIYFSYDVKMKEKGDIPEGYSVSREKKERFSLILESASTNQTSMYLCASSLWGTGPGELFFGEGSRLTVL.

This clonotype was recorded at least ten times. V and J are TRBV27 and TRBJ2-3; D unresolved. The CDR3 has 11 residues. V was trimmed by 6 bases and J by 6 bases, leaving 7 bases between them. Germline CDR1 MNHEY, CDR2 SMNVEV (reference sequence). DNA for the CDR3: TGTGCCAGCAGAGAAGTGGATACGCAGTATTTT. The encoded protein is CASREVDTQYF.

This clonotype is deemed medium-sized (0.01 to 0.1%). The CDR3 DNA reads as TGTGCCAGTAGTTCACTAGCGGGAGACTACAATGAGCAGTTCTTC. Its translation: CASSSLAGDYNEQFF. This chain joins TRBV19 and TRBJ2-1; 11 positions match TRBD2. The germline gives CDR1 LNHDA, CDR2 SQIVND (reference sequence). The CDR3 loop spans 15 amino acids. V shed 5 bases, J shed 3 bases, and the junction held 3 bases outside the gene matches.

This clonotype turned up a few times. The J gene is TRBJ2-2, the V gene TRBV5-1; 8 bases match TRBD2. Losses at the gene ends were 1 base for V and 4 bases for J; bases not matched to a gene: 3. In germline, CDR1 is SGHRS, CDR2 YFSETQ. The CDR3 is 15 amino acids. The chain's CDR3 is CASSLTGGGTGELFF. Written as DNA, the CDR3 is TGCGCCAGCAGCTTGACGGGAGGGGGCACCGGGGAGCTGTTTTTT.

The V gene is TRBV4-1, the J gene TRBJ2-2; D perhaps matches TRBD1 (6 bases). Germline CDR1 is MGHRA and CDR2 is YSYEKL. Between the trimmed V and J ends, which lost 0 bases and 4 bases, there was a span of 12 bases. The CDR3 runs 16 residues. CDR3: CASSQEAGVGTGELFF. CDR3 sequence (DNA): TGCGCCAGCAGCCAAGAAGCAGGGGTTGGCACCGGGGAGCTGTTTTTT.

This clonotype was seen many times. The V gene is TRBV4-1, the J gene TRBJ2-3; the D is unclear. This CDR3 has 13 amino acids. V was clipped by 1 base and J by 6 bases, with 8 bases between them. CDR1 MGHRA and CDR2 YSYEKL come from the germline V gene. This CDR3 reads CASSQARSDTQYF. CDR3 in DNA: TGCGCCAGCAGCCAAGCACGTTCGGATACGCAGTATTTT.

There are many counts of this clonotype. The J gene is TRBJ1-1, the V gene TRBV29-1; the D is unclear. Germline CDR1 SQVTM, CDR2 ANQGSEA. This CDR3 has 13 amino acids. The V end lost 6 bases, the J end lost 4 bases, and 15 bases lay between the germline ends. The CDR3 coding sequence is TGCAGCGTGGGAGGAGATAGGATCACTGAAGCTTTCTTT. It translates to CSVGGDRITEAFF. Filled out from reference TRBV29-1 and TRBJ1-1, the complete variable domain reads SAVISQKPSRDICQRGTSLTIQCQVDSQVTMMFWYRQQPGQSLTLIATANQGSEATYESGFVIDKFPISRPNLTFSTLTVSNMSPEDSSIYLCSVGGDRITEAFFGQGTRLTVV.

This clonotype was counted once. The V call is TRBV11-2, the J call TRBJ2-1; D is unclear. The ends were cut back, 0 bases at V and 8 bases at J, with 2 bases in the middle. Germline V gives CDR1 SGHAT, CDR2 FQNNGV. The CDR3 extends over 11 amino acids. For the CDR3, the DNA is TGTGCCAGCAGCTTAGAGGATGAGCAGTTCTTC. This sequence encodes CASSLEDEQFF.

This clonotype was recorded at least ten times. The chain joins TRBV20-1 to TRBJ2-7, with 11 bases identical to TRBD2. Germline V gene sequence: CDR1 DFQATT, CDR2 SNEGSKA (reference sequence). Germline trimming cut 3 bases from V and 3 bases from J; bases unmatched to any gene: 7. The CDR3 is made up of 15 amino acids. The CDR3 is CSASPVLAGGYEQYF. The DNA for the CDR3 is TGCAGTGCTAGTCCGGTCCTAGCGGGAGGCTACGAGCAGTACTTC.

The chain combines TRBV12-3 or TRBV12-4 with TRBJ1-2, with D possibly being TRBD1 (5 bases). The CDR3 is 12 residues long. V lost 7 bases and J 8 bases, leaving 14 bases between the germline ends. DNA of the CDR3: TGTGCCAGCACCCGGCCGGGGCACGGCTACACCTTC. It encodes CASTRPGHGYTF.

This clonotype has more than one count but fewer than ten. The chain combines TRBV7-8 with TRBJ2-5; no clear D. The V gene lost 1 base and the J gene lost 3 bases, with 12 bases spanning the gap. Germline V CDR1 and CDR2: SGHVS, FQNEAQ. The CDR3 sequence is 15 residues long. The CDR3 nucleotides are TGTGCCAGCAGCTTAGGGCTAGTAAACGAAGAGACCCAGTACTTC. It is translated as CASSLGLVNEETQYF.

The V gene is TRBV7-8, the J gene TRBJ2-4; 10 bases are a match to TRBD2. J lost 1 base, V lost 1 base, and 22 bases had no gene match. CDR3 length: 23 amino acids. CDR1 and CDR2 from the germline V gene are SGHVS and FQNEAQ. The CDR3 protein is CASSLVPRLWLAGDAVAKNIQYF. Here the CDR3 DNA reads TGTGCCAGCAGCTTAGTTCCGCGGCTCTGGCTAGCGGGAGACGCCGTGGCCAAAAACATTCAGTACTTC.

This clonotype has at least ten counts. The rearrangement joins TRBV9 to TRBJ2-1; D remains unclear. Trimming took off 3 bases at V and 7 bases at J, with 5 bases between the two ends. The germline gives CDR1 SGDLS, CDR2 YYNGEE. This CDR3 is built from 11 residues. CDR3 sequence reads: CASSESNEQFF. CDR3 coding DNA: TGTGCCAGCAGCGAAAGTAATGAGCAGTTCTTC. Looking up the rest from reference TRBV9 and TRBJ2-1 gives the full variable domain: DSGVTQTPKHLITATGQRVTLRCSPRSGDLSVYWYQQSLDQGLQFLIQYYNGEERAKGNILERFSAQQFPDLHSELNLSSLELGDSALYFCASSESNEQFFGPGTRLTVL.

This clonotype has ten or more counts. This sequence joins TRBV11-1 and TRBJ2-7; no clear D. The CDR3 contains 14 residues. With 2 bases removed from V and 1 base from J, the gap between germline ends came to 9 bases. Per the germline V gene, CDR1 is SGHAT and CDR2 is FQDESV (reference sequence). CDR3 sequence (DNA): TGTGCCAGCAGCTTAAGACGAGATTCCTACGAGCAGTACTTC. It is translated as CASSLRRDSYEQYF.

This chain connects TRBV10-1 to TRBJ2-7, with D possibly matching TRBD2 (7 bases). This CDR3 has 13 amino acids. The germline V and J ends were trimmed by 6 bases and 3 bases, with 12 bases remaining between them. Germline CDR1 WNHNN, CDR2 SYGVQD (reference sequence). CDR3 sequence (DNA): TGCGCCAGCAGGGGGGGGCCTCGCTACGAGCAGTACTTC. This sequence encodes CASRGGPRYEQYF.

The V gene is TRBV2, the J gene TRBJ1-1; D is unclear. Germline loops: CDR1 SNHLY, CDR2 FYNNEI. V was trimmed by 5 bases and J by 4 bases, leaving 8 bases between them. The CDR3 extends over 12 amino acids. CDR3 sequence reads: CASSLDRTEAFF. CDR3 nucleotides: TGTGCCAGCAGTCTGGACCGCACTGAAGCTTTCTTT.

The chain links TRBV5-1 to TRBJ2-3, with D perhaps matching TRBD1 (5 bases). Trimming left V 5 bases short and J 6 bases short, with 19 bases between. CDR1 is SGHRS and CDR2 is YFSETQ in the germline V gene. The CDR3 is 15 residues long. The CDR3: CASRLSGIEVDTQYF. The DNA of the CDR3 is TGCGCCAGCAGGTTATCAGGGATTGAAGTGGATACGCAGTATTTT. Using reference TRBV5-1 and TRBJ2-3 for the parts outside the CDR3, the full variable domain is KAGVTQTPRYLIKTRGQQVTLSCSPISGHRSVSWYQQTPGQGLQFLFEYFSETQRNKGNFPGRFSGRQFSNSRSEMNVSTLELGDSALYLCASRLSGIEVDTQYFGPGTRLTVL.

This clonotype occurred a few times. V and J are TRBV19 and TRBJ2-1; 7 nucleotides agree with TRBD1. V lost 10 bases to trimming and J lost 5 bases; unmatched junction nucleotides: 8. The germline V gene encodes CDR1 LNHDA and CDR2 SQIVND (reference sequence). The CDR3 runs to 13 residues. In DNA form, the CDR3 reads TGTGCCACCGAAGACAGGGCCAACAATGAGCAGTTCTTC. This translates into CATEDRANNEQFF.

The chain employs TRBV24-1 and TRBJ2-1, with 9 bases that match TRBD2. V lost 1 base, J lost 5 bases, and 5 bases stayed unmatched. CDR1 is KGHDR, CDR2 SFDVKD, per germline. This CDR3 comprises 16 residues. The CDR3 DNA is TGTGCCACCAGTGATTTCGAGACTAGCGGAAACAATGAGCAGTTCTTC. It specifies CATSDFETSGNNEQFF.

This clonotype showed up just a few times. The chain carries TRBV3-1 and TRBJ2-1; D remains unclear. Germline V gene data show CDR1 as LGHDT and CDR2 as YNNKEL (reference sequence). This CDR3 spans 12 amino acids. Between the trimmed V and J ends, which lost 2 bases and 6 bases, there was a span of 5 bases. The CDR3 reads CASSQRPNEQFF. For the CDR3, the DNA is TGTGCCAGCAGCCAAAGGCCCAATGAGCAGTTCTTC.

This chain links TRBV5-1 with TRBJ2-5; 11 bases line up with TRBD2. The germline V gene has CDR1 SGHRS and CDR2 YFSETQ. The CDR3 is 16 amino acids. J was trimmed by 2 bases and V by 0 bases; bases with no gene match: 3. The CDR3 sequence is CASSLATSGGQETQYF. The CDR3 DNA follows: TGCGCCAGCAGCTTGGCCACTAGCGGGGGACAAGAGACCCAGTACTTC.

The gene calls are TRBV29-1 and TRBJ1-1, with 8 nucleotides matching TRBD1. The ends lost 6 bases at V and 2 bases at J; junction bases unmatched: 2. The CDR3 has 12 residues. CDR1 SQVTM and CDR2 ANQGSEA come from the germline V gene. This CDR3 reads CSVGTGNTEAFF. In DNA form, the CDR3 reads TGCAGCGTCGGGACAGGTAACACTGAAGCTTTCTTT.

This chain uses TRBV7-8 with TRBJ2-7; D may match TRBD1 or TRBD2 (6 bases each). V was shortened by 0 bases and J by 6 bases, with 15 bases between the two germline ends. Germline V gene lookup returns CDR1 SGHVS and CDR2 FQNEAQ. The CDR3 sequence is 15 residues long. Written as DNA, the CDR3 is TGTGCCAGCAGCTTAGCGACCGGGGGCAGGGCCGAGCAGTACTTC. Translating gives CASSLATGGRAEQYF. The variable domain in full, completed from reference TRBV7-8 and TRBJ2-7, reads GAGVSQSPRYKVAKRGQDVALRCDPISGHVSLFWYQQALGQGPEFLTYFQNEAQLDKSGLPSDRFFAERPEGSVSTLKIQRTQQEDSAVYLCASSLATGGRAEQYFGPGTRLTVT.

This clonotype is medium-sized in the sample. The rearrangement joins TRBV12-3 or TRBV12-4 to TRBJ2-1, with D unresolved. Trimming removed 8 bases at V and 6 bases at J, with 8 bases between. The CDR3 has 11 amino acids. As DNA, the CDR3 is TGTGCCAGCGCCACACTCAATGAGCAGTTCTTC. This sequence encodes CASATLNEQFF.

J is TRBJ2-3 and V is TRBV7-6, with no clear D. Trimming removed 1 base from V and 0 bases from J, with 14 bases in between. The germline V gene encodes CDR1 SGHVS and CDR2 FNYEAQ. The CDR3 covers 17 residues. CDR3 sequence reads: CASSLEYGASSTDTQYF. The CDR3 DNA is TGTGCCAGCAGCTTAGAGTACGGCGCTTCTAGCACAGATACGCAGTATTTT. The entire variable domain, with the rest obtained from reference TRBV7-6 and TRBJ2-3, is as follows: GAGVSQSPRYKVTKRGQDVALRCDPISGHVSLYWYRQALGQGPEFLTYFNYEAQQDKSGLPNDRFSAERPEGSISTLTIQRTEQRDSAMYRCASSLEYGASSTDTQYFGPGTRLTVL.

Ten or more counts support this clonotype. The chain is built from TRBV6-6 and TRBJ2-7, with a possible D match to TRBD1 (6 bases). CDR1 and CDR2 (germline): MNHNY, SVGAGI (reference sequence). CDR3 size: 15 residues. V lost 5 bases and J lost 6, with 20 bases in between. Written as DNA, the CDR3 is TGTGCCAGCAGTGAACTGGGGGCCTTCGCGGGCGAGCAGTACTTC. As protein: CASSELGAFAGEQYF.